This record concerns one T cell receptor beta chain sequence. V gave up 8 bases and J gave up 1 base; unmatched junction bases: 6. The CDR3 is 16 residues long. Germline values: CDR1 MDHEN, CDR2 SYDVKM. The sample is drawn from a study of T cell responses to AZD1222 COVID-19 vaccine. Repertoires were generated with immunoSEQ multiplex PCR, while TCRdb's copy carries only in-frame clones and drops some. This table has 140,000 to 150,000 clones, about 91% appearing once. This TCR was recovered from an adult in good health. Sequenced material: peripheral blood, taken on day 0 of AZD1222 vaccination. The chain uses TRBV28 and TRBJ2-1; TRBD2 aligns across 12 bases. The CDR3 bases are TGTGCCAGCCTAAGCCTAGCGGGGGGGTCCTACAATGAGCAGTTCTTC. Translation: CASLSLAGGSYNEQFF.